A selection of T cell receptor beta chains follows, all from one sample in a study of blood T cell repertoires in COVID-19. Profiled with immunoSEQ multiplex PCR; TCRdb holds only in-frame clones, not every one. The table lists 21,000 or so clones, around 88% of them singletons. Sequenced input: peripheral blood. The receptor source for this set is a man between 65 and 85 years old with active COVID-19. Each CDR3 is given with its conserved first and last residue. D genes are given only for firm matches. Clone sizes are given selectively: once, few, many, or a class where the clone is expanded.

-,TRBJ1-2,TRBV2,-,CASRVDRFGYTF,TGTGCCAGCAGGGTTGACAGGTTTGGCTACACCTTC
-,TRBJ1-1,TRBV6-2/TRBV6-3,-,CASSYVRTEAFF,TGTGCCAGCAGTTACGTTCGCACTGAAGCTTTCTTT
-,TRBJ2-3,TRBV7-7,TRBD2,CASSLVAGGTDTQYF,TGTGCCAGCAGCTTAGTTGCGGGAGGGACAGATACGCAGTATTTT
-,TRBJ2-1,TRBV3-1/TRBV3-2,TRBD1,CASSPGTGRNEQFF,TGTGCCAGCAGCCCCGGGACAGGAAGGAATGAGCAGTTCTTC
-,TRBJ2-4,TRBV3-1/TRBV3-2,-,CASSQGGVVKNIQYF,TGTGCCAGCAGCCAAGGGGGCGTTGTCAAAAACATTCAGTACTTC
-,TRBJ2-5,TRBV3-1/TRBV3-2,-,CASSQVPDSLRQETQYF,TGTGCCAGCAGCCAGGTTCCGGACAGTTTACGCCAAGAGACCCAGTACTTC
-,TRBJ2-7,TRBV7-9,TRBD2,CASSSILAGSSYEQYF,TGTGCCAGCAGCTCGATCCTAGCGGGGAGCTCCTACGAGCAGTACTTC
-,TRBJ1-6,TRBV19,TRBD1,CAVQGESYNSPLHF,TGTGCCGTACAGGGGGAATCCTATAATTCACCCCTCCACTTT
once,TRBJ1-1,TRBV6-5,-,CASSYWSIGMNTEAFF,TGTGCCAGCAGTTACTGGAGTATCGGCATGAACACTGAAGCTTTCTTT
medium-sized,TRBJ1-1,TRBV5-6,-,CASSLMGNHMNTEAFF,TGTGCCAGCAGTTTGATGGGCAACCACATGAACACTGAAGCTTTCTTT
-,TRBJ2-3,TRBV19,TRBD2,CASGLAADTQYF,TGTGCCAGTGGACTAGCAGCAGATACGCAGTATTTT
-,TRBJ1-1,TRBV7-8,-,CASSLSGGRMNTEAFF,TGTGCCAGCAGCTTAAGCGGGGGCCGCATGAACACTGAAGCTTTCTTT
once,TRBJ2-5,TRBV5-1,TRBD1,CASSLQGARETQYF,TGCGCCAGCAGCTTGCAGGGGGCCCGGGAGACCCAGTACTTC
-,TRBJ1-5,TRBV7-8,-,CASSPGTVNQPQHF,TGTGCCAGCAGTCCTGGCACCGTCAATCAGCCCCAGCATTTT
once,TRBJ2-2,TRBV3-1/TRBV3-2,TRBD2,CASSQRGVDAGELFF,TGTGCCAGCAGCCAACGGGGGGTGGATGCCGGGGAGCTGTTTTTT
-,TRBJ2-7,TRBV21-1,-,CASSKGKGAFYEQYF,TGTGCCAGCAGCAAAGGTAAGGGGGCATTCTACGAGCAGTACTTC